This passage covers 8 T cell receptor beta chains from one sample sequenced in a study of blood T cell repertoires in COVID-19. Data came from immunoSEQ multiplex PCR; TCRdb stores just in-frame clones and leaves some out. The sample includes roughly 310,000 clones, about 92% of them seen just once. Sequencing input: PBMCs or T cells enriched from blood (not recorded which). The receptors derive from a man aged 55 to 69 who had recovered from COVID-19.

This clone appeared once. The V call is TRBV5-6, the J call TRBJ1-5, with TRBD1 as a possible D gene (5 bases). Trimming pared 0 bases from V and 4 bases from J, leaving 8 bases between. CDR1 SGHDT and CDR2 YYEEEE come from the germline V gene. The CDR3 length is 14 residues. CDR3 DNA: TGTGCCAGCAGCTTGGAGTCAGGGAATCAGCCCCAGCATTTT. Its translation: CASSLESGNQPQHF.

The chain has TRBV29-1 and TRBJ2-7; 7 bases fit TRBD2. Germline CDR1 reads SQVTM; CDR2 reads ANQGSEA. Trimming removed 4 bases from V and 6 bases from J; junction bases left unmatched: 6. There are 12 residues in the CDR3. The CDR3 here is CSVGFGGSEQYF. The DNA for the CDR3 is TGCAGCGTTGGGTTCGGGGGGAGCGAGCAGTACTTC.

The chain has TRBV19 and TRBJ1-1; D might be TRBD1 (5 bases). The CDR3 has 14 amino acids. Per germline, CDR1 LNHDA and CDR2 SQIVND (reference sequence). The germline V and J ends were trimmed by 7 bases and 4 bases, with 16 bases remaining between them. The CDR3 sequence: CASTMPLRGTEAFF. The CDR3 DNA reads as TGTGCCAGTACCATGCCCCTTAGGGGCACTGAAGCTTTCTTT.

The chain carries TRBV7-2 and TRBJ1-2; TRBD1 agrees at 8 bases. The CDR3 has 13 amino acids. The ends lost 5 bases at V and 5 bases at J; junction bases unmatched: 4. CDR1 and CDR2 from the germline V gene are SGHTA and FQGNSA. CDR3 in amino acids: CASSGQGQYGYTF. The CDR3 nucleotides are TGTGCCAGCAGCGGACAGGGACAATATGGCTACACCTTC.

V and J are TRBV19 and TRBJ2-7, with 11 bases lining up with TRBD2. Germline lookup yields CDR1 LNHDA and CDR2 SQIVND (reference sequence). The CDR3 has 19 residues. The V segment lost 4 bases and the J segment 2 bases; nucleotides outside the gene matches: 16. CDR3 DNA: TGTGCCAGTAGTACCCCCATTTCCCCCTATAGCGGGAGGGCCTACGAGCAGTACTTC. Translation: CASSTPISPYSGRAYEQYF.

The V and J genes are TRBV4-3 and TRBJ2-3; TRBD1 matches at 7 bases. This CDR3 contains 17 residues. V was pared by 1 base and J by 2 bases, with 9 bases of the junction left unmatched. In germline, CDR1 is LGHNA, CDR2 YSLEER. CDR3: CASSQAVPGTVTDTQYF. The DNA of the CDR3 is TGCGCCAGCAGCCAAGCGGTCCCCGGGACAGTCACAGATACGCAGTATTTT.

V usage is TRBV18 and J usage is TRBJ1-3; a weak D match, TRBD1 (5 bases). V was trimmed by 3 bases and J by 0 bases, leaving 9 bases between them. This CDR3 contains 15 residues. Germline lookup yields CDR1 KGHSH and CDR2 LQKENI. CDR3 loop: CASSPGLNSGNTIYF. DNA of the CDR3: TGTGCCAGCTCACCGGGGCTGAACTCTGGAAACACCATATATTTT. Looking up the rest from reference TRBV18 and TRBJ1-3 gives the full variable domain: NAGVMQNPRHLVRRRGQEARLRCSPMKGHSHVYWYRQLPEEGLKFMVYLQKENIIDESGMPKERFSAEFPKEGPSILRIQQVVRGDSAAYFCASSPGLNSGNTIYFGEGSWLTVV.

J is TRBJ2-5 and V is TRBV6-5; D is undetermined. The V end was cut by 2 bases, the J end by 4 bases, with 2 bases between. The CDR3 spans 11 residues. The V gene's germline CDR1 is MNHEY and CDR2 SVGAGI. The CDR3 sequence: CASSYRETQYF. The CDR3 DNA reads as TGTGCCAGCAGTTACCGAGAGACCCAGTACTTC.